The 28 T cell receptor beta chains below all came from one sample that was sequenced in a study of OX40 agonist ivuxolimab in advanced cancers. Measured with immunoSEQ multiplex PCR; TCRdb has only the in-frame clones, and not every one. The sample gives 55,000 to 70,000 clones, around four fifths of which show up once; approximately 4.5% is in the top ten. The starting material was CD4+ or CD8+ T cells sorted from blood, obtained in a trial of the OX40 agonist ivuxolimab. The receptors shown here come from an adult with an advanced solid tumor such as melanoma, head and neck, liver or kidney cancer.

The chain joins TRBV4-1 to TRBJ2-1, with 11 positions matching TRBD2. V dropped 3 bases and J dropped 4; count of bases not matched to a gene: 5. Germline V CDR1 and CDR2: MGHRA, YSYEKL. This CDR3 comprises 16 residues. CDR3 protein: CASSHGRLAGYNEQFF. The CDR3 coding sequence is TGCGCCAGCAGCCATGGAAGACTAGCGGGATACAATGAGCAGTTCTTC.

The rearrangement uses TRBV28 and TRBJ1-5, with D possibly TRBD1 on 6 matching bases. The CDR3 extends over 15 amino acids. With 7 bases removed from V and 4 bases from J, the gap between germline ends came to 17 bases. Germline V CDR1 and CDR2: MDHEN, SYDVKM. Here the CDR3 reads CASTSTGLGNQPQHF. For the CDR3, the DNA is TGTGCCAGCACTTCAACAGGGCTCGGTAATCAGCCCCAGCATTTT.

The rearrangement links TRBV7-8 to TRBJ1-1, with D possibly being TRBD1 (5 bases). The length of the CDR3 is 16 residues. Germline-derived CDR1 and CDR2 are SGHVS and FQNEAQ. Trimming removed 5 bases at V and 0 bases at J, with 16 bases between. As DNA, the CDR3 is TGTGCCAGCAGCCGTCCCCGGGACCCAGTGAACACTGAAGCTTTCTTT. It yields the protein CASSRPRDPVNTEAFF.

The DNA of the CDR3 is TGCAGCGTTGATGGACTAGCGGGGGGGACTCAGGGGACCCAGTACTTC. Its translation: CSVDGLAGGTQGTQYF. The gene calls are TRBV29-1 and TRBJ2-5, with 15 bases aligning to TRBD2. The CDR3 consists of 16 residues. Germline V gene data show CDR1 as SQVTM and CDR2 as ANQGSEA. V lost 3 bases to trimming and J lost 7 bases; unmatched junction nucleotides: 9. Complete variable domain (other parts from reference TRBV29-1 and TRBJ2-5): SAVISQKPSRDICQRGTSLTIQCQVDSQVTMMFWYRQQPGQSLTLIATANQGSEATYESGFVIDKFPISRPNLTFSTLTVSNMSPEDSSIYLCSVDGLAGGTQGTQYFGPGTRLLVL.

This clone was observed a few times. This chain links TRBV30 with TRBJ2-1; tentatively, D is TRBD1 or TRBD2 (5 bases each). Germline V gives CDR1 GTSNPN, CDR2 SVGIG (reference sequence). V was clipped by 3 bases and J by 5 bases, with 17 bases between them. The CDR3 runs to 15 residues. The CDR3 bases are TGTGCCTGGAGAATCCCGGGACCACTGCACAATGAGCAGTTCTTC. Protein: CAWRIPGPLHNEQFF.

The genes are TRBV6-1 and TRBJ1-5; D is uncertain. The CDR3 covers 14 residues. Germline CDR1 reads MNHNS; CDR2 reads SASEGT. V lost 8 bases to trimming and J lost 0 bases, with 11 bases between them. As DNA, the CDR3 is TGTGCCAGCGGCTACACCGATAGCAATCAGCCCCAGCATTTT. This codes for CASGYTDSNQPQHF.

The chain links TRBV30 to TRBJ1-5; TRBD1 matches at 7 bases. Germline loops: CDR1 GTSNPN, CDR2 SVGIG (reference sequence). This CDR3 is built from 15 residues. Losses at the gene ends were 6 bases for V and 6 bases for J; bases not matched to a gene: 14. The DNA for the CDR3 is TGTGCCTGTATGATACCCGACAGGGCGGTTCAGCCCCAGCATTTT. This gives the protein CACMIPDRAVQPQHF.

The chain uses TRBV6-6 and TRBJ1-5; 8 bases are shared with TRBD1. Per the germline V gene, CDR1 is MNHNY and CDR2 is SVGAGI (reference sequence). The CDR3 covers 16 residues. With V trimmed by 4 bases and J by 4 bases, 9 bases remained unmatched. The CDR3 spells CASSFHRGGENQPQHF. The CDR3 nucleotides read TGTGCCAGCAGTTTCCACAGGGGGGGGGAAAATCAGCCCCAGCATTTT.

V and J are TRBV2 and TRBJ2-3; tentatively, D is TRBD2 (7 bases). V lost 8 bases and J lost 3, with 21 bases in between. The CDR3 contains 16 residues. Germline assignment: CDR1 SNHLY and CDR2 FYNNEI. The CDR3 loop reads CASGSGTLIGTDTQYF. The CDR3 DNA reads TGTGCCAGCGGGAGCGGGACACTCATAGGGACAGATACGCAGTATTTT.

This clone has only a few counts. This chain joins TRBV19 and TRBJ1-5, with D unresolved. Trimming removed 7 bases at V and 3 bases at J, with 7 bases between. In germline, CDR1 is LNHDA, CDR2 SQIVND (reference sequence). The CDR3 has 12 residues. CDR3 nucleotides: TGTGCCAGTAAGCAGGTCAATCAGCCCCAGCATTTT. Translated: CASKQVNQPQHF.

This rearrangement joins TRBV19 to TRBJ1-5, with TRBD1 matching over 7 bases. The germline gives CDR1 LNHDA, CDR2 SQIVND (reference sequence). The CDR3 runs to 14 residues. Losses at the gene ends were 2 bases for V and 6 bases for J; bases not matched to a gene: 4. The CDR3 DNA reads TGTGCCAGTAGTATAAAAACAGGGGTTCAGCCCCAGCATTTT. Residues: CASSIKTGVQPQHF.

V usage is TRBV18 and J usage is TRBJ2-5, with 7 bases fitting TRBD1. The germline gives CDR1 KGHSH, CDR2 LQKENI. The CDR3 consists of 13 residues. Trimming at V came to 6 bases and at J to 5 bases, leaving 6 bases not matched to a gene. CDR3 bases: TGTGCCAGCTCCTCGGGACAGTCCGAGACCCAGTACTTC. Residues: CASSSGQSETQYF.

This clone was seen a few times. The chain is built from TRBV19 and TRBJ2-3; perhaps TRBD2 as D (5 bases). The length of the CDR3 is 15 residues. Germline CDR1 and CDR2: LNHDA and SQIVND (reference sequence). V lost 3 bases and J lost 4, with 14 bases in between. CDR3 in amino acids: CASSIGGSGPDTQYF. The DNA of the CDR3 is TGTGCCAGTAGTATCGGTGGGAGTGGGCCAGATACGCAGTATTTT.

V is TRBV7-2 and J is TRBJ2-7; D gene uncertain. Germline CDR1 SGHTA, CDR2 FQGNSA. Between the trimmed V and J ends, which lost 4 bases and 5 bases, there was a span of 15 bases. This CDR3 region has 14 residues. CDR3 sequence (DNA): TGTGCCAGCAGCTCAAGAAGTCTAGTCAACGAGCAGTACTTC. Its translation is CASSSRSLVNEQYF.

The chain recombines TRBV6-6 with TRBJ2-7; tentative D call: TRBD2 (5 bases). V was trimmed by 5 bases and J by 7 bases, leaving 15 bases between them. This CDR3 has 13 residues. From germline, CDR1 is MNHNY and CDR2 SVGAGI (reference sequence). The CDR3 is CASSLKAPGEQYF. The CDR3 DNA follows: TGTGCCAGCAGTCTAAAGGCTCCGGGGGAGCAGTACTTC.

The gene calls are TRBV5-5 and TRBJ1-6; D unresolved. The germline gives CDR1 SGHKS, CDR2 YYEKEE (reference sequence). The CDR3 is 15 amino acids. The V end was cut by 0 bases, the J end by 5 bases, with 9 bases between. In nucleotides, the CDR3 is TGTGCCAGCAGCTTGGGCGGGCAGCATAATTCACCCCTCCACTTT. It codes for CASSLGGQHNSPLHF. The variable domain in full, completed from reference TRBV5-5 and TRBJ1-6, reads DAGVTQSPTHLIKTRGQQVTLRCSPISGHKSVSWYQQVLGQGPQFIFQYYEKEERGRGNFPDRFSARQFPNYSSELNVNALLLGDSALYLCASSLGGQHNSPLHFGNGTRLTVT.

This chain connects TRBV10-1 to TRBJ2-2; tentatively, D is TRBD1 (5 bases). CDR3 size: 13 residues. V lost 5 bases and J lost 3, with 7 bases in between. Germline CDR1 WNHNN, CDR2 SYGVQD (reference sequence). This CDR3 reads CASSRGDTGELFF. The CDR3 DNA reads TGCGCCAGCAGTAGGGGTGACACCGGGGAGCTGTTTTTT.

The V and J genes are TRBV2 and TRBJ2-5, with 7 nucleotides matching TRBD2. The length of the CDR3 is 15 residues. With 10 bases clipped from V and 2 bases from J, the junction kept 13 bases outside the gene matches. From germline, CDR1 is SNHLY and CDR2 FYNNEI. Here the CDR3 reads CATGRERLGQETQYF. As DNA, the CDR3 is TGTGCCACGGGGAGGGAGAGACTGGGACAAGAGACCCAGTACTTC.

This chain links TRBV10-3 with TRBJ2-1; 7 bases match TRBD1. V dropped 3 bases and J dropped 7; count of bases not matched to a gene: 3. The CDR3 extends over 13 amino acids. Germline values: CDR1 ENHRY, CDR2 SYGVKD. The CDR3 sequence is CAISDGQENEQFF. The CDR3 coding sequence is TGTGCCATCAGTGACGGACAGGAAAATGAGCAGTTCTTC.

This clone was seen only once. The rearrangement joins TRBV6-1 to TRBJ1-4, with D perhaps TRBD1 (6 bases). Trimming shortened V by 5 bases and J by 2 bases, and 12 bases separated the two germline ends. This CDR3 region has 15 residues. Per the germline V gene, CDR1 is MNHNS and CDR2 is SASEGT. The CDR3 nucleotides read TGTGCCAGCAGTCAAACAGGGATGACTAATGAAAAACTGTTTTTT. It is translated as CASSQTGMTNEKLFF.

The chain uses TRBV19 and TRBJ1-1; the D gene is possibly TRBD1 (5 bases). Germline-derived CDR1 and CDR2 are LNHDA and SQIVND (reference sequence). V lost 7 bases, J lost 0 bases, and 15 bases lay in between. This CDR3 spans 15 amino acids. This CDR3 is CASMSWGGMNTEAFF. CDR3 sequence (DNA): TGTGCCAGTATGTCCTGGGGGGGGATGAACACTGAAGCTTTCTTT. The variable domain in full, completed from reference TRBV19 and TRBJ1-1, reads DGGITQSPKYLFRKEGQNVTLSCEQNLNHDAMYWYRQDPGQGLRLIYYSQIVNDFQKGDIAEGYSVSREKKESFPLTVTSAQKNPTAFYLCASMSWGGMNTEAFFGQGTRLTVV.

The table lists this clone with a few counts. The V and J genes are TRBV6-1 and TRBJ1-6, with D hard to call. Germline loops: CDR1 MNHNS, CDR2 SASEGT. V was clipped by 7 bases and J by 7 bases, with 11 bases between them. The CDR3 has 13 residues. The CDR3 loop is CASTEIGNSPLHF. The CDR3 DNA reads TGTGCCAGCACAGAGATTGGCAATTCACCCCTCCACTTT.

The rearrangement uses TRBV7-2 and TRBJ2-1; D may correspond to TRBD1 or TRBD2 (5 bases each). Trimming shortened V by 0 bases and J by 5 bases, and 11 bases separated the two germline ends. Germline V gene lookup returns CDR1 SGHTA and CDR2 FQGNSA. The CDR3 covers 15 residues. CDR3 sequence: CASSLALWGNNEQFF. DNA for the CDR3: TGTGCCAGCAGCTTAGCGCTTTGGGGGAACAATGAGCAGTTCTTC.

The chain combines TRBV2 with TRBJ1-2; 8 bases agree with TRBD1. V shed 10 bases and J 3 bases; nucleotides not matched to a gene: 7. The CDR3 runs 13 residues. The germline V gene has CDR1 SNHLY and CDR2 FYNNEI. The CDR3 bases are TGTGCCACGGACAGGGCCAAGTACTATGGCTACACCTTC. Protein: CATDRAKYYGYTF. The full variable domain, completed using reference TRBV2 and TRBJ1-2, is EPEVTQTPSHQVTQMGQEVILRCVPISNHLYFYWYRQILGQKVEFLVSFYNNEISEKSEIFDDQFSVERPDGSNFTLKIRSTKLEDSAMYFCATDRAKYYGYTFGSGTRLTVV.

The genes are TRBV2 and TRBJ2-7, with 13 bases fitting TRBD2. The CDR3 spans 15 residues. V dropped 8 bases and J dropped 7; count of bases not matched to a gene: 11. Germline values: CDR1 SNHLY, CDR2 FYNNEI. CDR3: CASLDELAGGGEQYF. CDR3 nucleotides: TGTGCCAGCCTAGACGAACTAGCGGGAGGGGGAGAGCAGTACTTC.

The rearrangement uses TRBV6-1 and TRBJ1-6; a possible D gene is TRBD1 (5 bases). The CDR3 totals 14 residues. The germline V and J ends were trimmed by 2 bases and 10 bases, with 12 bases remaining between them. Germline CDR1 MNHNS, CDR2 SASEGT. The CDR3 sequence: CASSEIEGASPLHF. The CDR3 nucleotides are TGTGCCAGCAGTGAAATAGAAGGGGCATCACCCCTCCACTTT.

The rearrangement uses TRBV19 and TRBJ1-2; 7 bases agree with TRBD1. Trimming cost V 7 bases and J 5 bases; bases outside gene matches: 7. Germline lookup yields CDR1 LNHDA and CDR2 SQIVND (reference sequence). The CDR3 is 13 residues long. The CDR3 DNA sequence: TGTGCCAGTACCCCGCCAGGGGGGTATGGCTACACCTTC. Translating gives CASTPPGGYGYTF.

DNA of the CDR3: TGTGCCAGTACCAGGGACTACGTCTACAATGAGCAGTTCTTC. Translation: CASTRDYVYNEQFF. The chain couples TRBV19 to TRBJ2-1; TRBD2 matches at 7 bases. CDR3 length equals 14 residues. Losses at the gene ends were 7 bases for V and 3 bases for J; bases not matched to a gene: 6. The germline V gene has CDR1 LNHDA and CDR2 SQIVND (reference sequence).